The 28 T cell receptor beta chains listed next were all sequenced from one sample in a study of chemoradiotherapy in HPV16-positive cancers. The assay was immunoSEQ multiplex PCR, and TCRdb's table has in-frame clones only and misses some. The profile shows 25,000 to 30,000 clones, about 94% of them singletons. The specimen was blood, collected from a patient who underwent chemoradiotherapy. These receptor sequences come from a human donor with HPV-associated anogenital cancer.

In its sample, this clone was seen once. The J gene is TRBJ2-4, the V gene TRBV18, with no clear D. The germline V gene has CDR1 KGHSH and CDR2 LQKENI. CDR3 length equals 12 residues. Trimming removed 2 bases at V and 13 bases at J, with 12 bases between. The chain's CDR3 is CASSPGREEQYF. The CDR3 DNA is TGTGCCAGCTCACCAGGGCGCGAGGAACAGTACTTC.

The J gene is TRBJ1-3, the V gene TRBV4-1, with D perhaps matching TRBD1 (6 bases). The CDR3 runs to 15 residues. Looked up from germline, CDR1 is MGHRA and CDR2 is YSYEKL. V was cut by 4 bases and J by 2 bases, with 12 bases left in between. This CDR3 reads CASSPIQGTGNTIYF. The CDR3 nucleotides read TGCGCCAGCAGCCCTATACAGGGCACTGGAAACACCATATATTTT.

This chain uses TRBV6-4 with TRBJ2-1; D unresolved. This CDR3 is built from 13 residues. Germline lookup yields CDR1 MRHNA and CDR2 SNTAGT. V lost 3 bases, J lost 5 bases, and 8 bases lay in between. CDR3 bases: TGTGCCAGCAGTGATAGGGATAACAATGAGCAGTTCTTC. Protein sequence: CASSDRDNNEQFF.

This rearrangement joins TRBV7-9 to TRBJ1-1; D is perhaps TRBD1 (6 bases). V was shortened by 6 bases and J by 1 base, with 9 bases between the two germline ends. This CDR3 contains 13 residues. Germline lookup yields CDR1 SEHNR and CDR2 FQNEAQ (reference sequence). In DNA form, the CDR3 reads TGTGCCAGCAGATCCAGGGGGAACACTGAAGCTTTCTTT. It translates to CASRSRGNTEAFF.

This sequence joins TRBV5-8 and TRBJ1-3, with D uncertain. CDR1 is SGHTS and CDR2 is YDEGEE in the germline V gene. This CDR3 is built from 15 residues. Deletions cut 5 bases from V and 0 bases from J, with 12 bases between. CDR3 in DNA: TGTGCCAGCAGTTGGAGGCGGAGCTCTGGAAACACCATATATTTT. Protein sequence: CASSWRRSSGNTIYF.

V and J are TRBV6-1 and TRBJ1-2, with D maybe TRBD1 (6 bases). V lost 1 base and J lost 6, with 12 bases in between. CDR3 size: 14 residues. The germline gives CDR1 MNHNS, CDR2 SASEGT. The CDR3 DNA is TGTGCCAGCAGTGAAGACGCCGGGGGCCATGGCTACACCTTC. Protein: CASSEDAGGHGYTF.

The genes are TRBV7-2 and TRBJ1-4; D is undetermined. The germline V gene encodes CDR1 SGHTA and CDR2 FQGNSA. The length of the CDR3 is 14 residues. V dropped 5 bases and J dropped 8 bases, with 15 bases sitting between them. CDR3 amino acids: CASSPRVDGEKLFF. The CDR3 DNA is TGTGCCAGCAGCCCGAGAGTGGACGGGGAAAAACTGTTTTTT.

This clone has only one observation. V gene TRBV7-2 combines with J gene TRBJ2-5, with 10 nucleotides matching TRBD2. Germline CDR1 reads SGHTA; CDR2 reads FQGNSA. CDR3 size: 14 residues. J was trimmed by 10 bases and V by 4 bases; bases with no gene match: 9. The CDR3 is CASSWTSGPGDQYF. The CDR3 DNA is TGTGCCAGCAGCTGGACTAGCGGCCCCGGGGACCAGTACTTC.

The chain uses TRBV7-3 and TRBJ2-7, with a possible D match to TRBD2 (7 bases). V shed 6 bases and J shed 1 base, with 16 bases lying between them. CDR1 and CDR2 (germline): SGHTA, FQGTGA. The CDR3 length is 15 residues. The CDR3 region has the DNA TGTGCCAGCAGGCAAAACGCGGGGGCGTCCTACGAGCAGTACTTC. Translated: CASRQNAGASYEQYF.

The chain links TRBV18 to TRBJ2-7; 7 nucleotides align to TRBD2. V was pared by 3 bases and J by 4 bases, with 6 bases of the junction left unmatched. The germline gives CDR1 KGHSH, CDR2 LQKENI. The CDR3 loop spans 14 amino acids. CDR3 DNA sequence: TGTGCCAGCTCACCGAGGCGGGAGCGGTACGAGCAGTACTTC. Amino acid sequence: CASSPRRERYEQYF. Drawing the rest from reference TRBV18 and TRBJ2-7, the complete variable domain is NAGVMQNPRHLVRRRGQEARLRCSPMKGHSHVYWYRQLPEEGLKFMVYLQKENIIDESGMPKERFSAEFPKEGPSILRIQQVVRGDSAAYFCASSPRRERYEQYFGPGTRLTVT.

The chain is built from TRBV5-1 and TRBJ2-5; D uncertain. The CDR3 runs 13 residues. With 4 bases removed from V and 1 base from J, the gap between germline ends came to 8 bases. In germline, CDR1 is SGHRS, CDR2 YFSETQ. CDR3 amino acids: CASSPESQETQYF. CDR3 coding DNA: TGCGCCAGCAGCCCCGAAAGCCAAGAGACCCAGTACTTC.

Turning to this clone: At one end, the junction sequence differs from germline, possibly due to a read error. The chain uses TRBV7-7 and TRBJ2-2, with 7 bases matching TRBD1. Germline CDR1 SSHAT, CDR2 FNYEAQ (reference sequence). The CDR3 totals 15 residues. CDR3 loop: CASSLQGQGTGELFF. CDR3 in DNA: TGTGCTAGCAGCCTACAGGGGCAAGGCACCGGGGAGCTGTTTTTT.

V and J are TRBV14 and TRBJ2-7; 10 bases are a match to TRBD2. J lost 4 bases, V lost 2 bases, and 8 bases had no gene match. Germline V gene sequence: CDR1 SGHDN, CDR2 FVKESK. The CDR3 runs to 16 residues. CDR3 nucleotide sequence: TGTGCCAGCAGCCAACCTGAGGCTAGCGGGAGTTACGAGCAGTACTTC. Its translation is CASSQPEASGSYEQYF. Combining the CDR3 with reference TRBV14 and TRBJ2-7 gives the whole variable domain EAGVTQFPSHSVIEKGQTVTLRCDPISGHDNLYWYRRVMGKEIKFLLHFVKESKQDESGMPNNRFLAERTGGTYSTLKVQPAELEDSGVYFCASSQPEASGSYEQYFGPGTRLTVT.

This rearrangement joins TRBV9 to TRBJ2-7; 7 bases fit TRBD1. The CDR3 consists of 14 residues. CDR1 and CDR2 (germline): SGDLS, YYNGEE. The junction had 6 bases not matched to a gene; V was cut back by 4 bases and J by 2 bases. CDR3 DNA sequence: TGTGCCAGCAGCCCTCGGGACAGCCCCTACGAGCAGTACTTC. It codes for CASSPRDSPYEQYF.

CDR3 bases: TGTGCCAGCAGCCATCTTCAGGGGACCCGCAGCACAGATACGCAGTATTTT. Translating it yields CASSHLQGTRSTDTQYF. The J gene is TRBJ2-3, the V gene TRBV4-2; D perhaps matches TRBD1 (6 bases). The V gene's germline CDR1 is LGHNA and CDR2 YNFKEQ. The CDR3 loop spans 17 amino acids. V lost 3 bases and J lost 0, with 16 bases in between.

The chain couples TRBV6-5 to TRBJ2-3; TRBD2 might be the D (6 bases). The V end lost 0 bases, the J end lost 2 bases, and 12 bases lay between the germline ends. The length of the CDR3 is 16 residues. Germline lookup yields CDR1 MNHEY and CDR2 SVGAGI. CDR3 DNA sequence: TGTGCCAGCAGTTACTCGGGACTCCCCTCCACAGATACGCAGTATTTT. Amino acids: CASSYSGLPSTDTQYF.

The gene calls are TRBV6-5 and TRBJ1-1; no definite D call. Per the germline V gene, CDR1 is MNHEY and CDR2 is SVGAGI. The CDR3 spans 13 residues. Trimming stripped 3 bases from V and 1 base from J, with 6 bases between. This CDR3 reads CASSYLGNTEAFF. Written as DNA, the CDR3 is TGTGCCAGCAGTTATCTTGGGAACACTGAAGCTTTCTTT.

The V and J genes are TRBV27 and TRBJ1-5; tentative D call: TRBD1 (5 bases). The CDR3 covers 16 residues. Germline V gives CDR1 MNHEY, CDR2 SMNVEV (reference sequence). Between the trimmed V and J ends, which lost 2 bases and 5 bases, there was a span of 16 bases. The CDR3 loop is CASSLIFQGGDQPQHF. The CDR3 DNA follows: TGTGCCAGCAGTTTAATATTTCAGGGAGGGGATCAGCCCCAGCATTTT.

This clone was counted a single time. The V and J genes are TRBV19 and TRBJ2-1; 14 bases are shared with TRBD2. With V trimmed by 6 bases and J by 7 bases, 14 bases remained unmatched. The CDR3 runs to 18 residues. The germline gives CDR1 LNHDA, CDR2 SQIVND (reference sequence). The CDR3 region has the DNA TGTGCCAGTAGCCCTTGGGGGACTAGCGGGAGTAAGAAGAATGAGCAGTTCTTC. Translating it yields CASSPWGTSGSKKNEQFF.

V and J are TRBV19 and TRBJ1-6; no definite D call. CDR3 length equals 18 residues. Germline V CDR1 and CDR2: LNHDA, SQIVND (reference sequence). V lost 7 bases and J lost 0, with 19 bases in between. This CDR3 reads CASTIRPPTSSYNSPLHF. In nucleotides, the CDR3 is TGTGCCAGTACCATAAGACCACCCACCAGCTCCTATAATTCACCCCTCCACTTT.

This sequence joins TRBV21-1 and TRBJ1-1; TRBD1, the table's D call, was not compared with the DNA. TRBV21-1 is described as a pseudogene. The CDR3 covers 14 residues. This CDR3 reads CASRQQGANTEAFF. The CDR3 DNA reads as TGTGCCAGCAGGCAGCAGGGGGCTAACACTGAAGCTTTCTTT.

Only one count was recorded for this clone. The chain links TRBV7-9 to TRBJ2-2, with D hard to call. The V end was cut by 4 bases, the J end by 1 base, with 13 bases between. From germline, CDR1 is SEHNR and CDR2 FQNEAQ (reference sequence). The CDR3 has 16 amino acids. CDR3 sequence reads: CASSSRVSRNTGELFF. The CDR3 nucleotides are TGTGCCAGCAGCTCCCGAGTGTCGCGGAACACCGGGGAGCTGTTTTTT.

DNA of the CDR3: TGCGCCAGCAGCTTGGCGGCTAATCCGCGAAGAGATACGCAGTATTTT. Its translation: CASSLAANPRRDTQYF. This chain joins TRBV5-1 and TRBJ2-3; no clear D. The germline gives CDR1 SGHRS, CDR2 YFSETQ. V lost 0 bases to trimming and J lost 5 bases, with 16 bases between them. This CDR3 spans 16 amino acids.

V is TRBV19 and J is TRBJ2-1; D gene uncertain. V lost 3 bases and J lost 7, with 4 bases in between. The CDR3 spans 11 residues. The V gene's germline CDR1 is LNHDA and CDR2 SQIVND (reference sequence). In DNA, the CDR3 is TGTGCCAGTAGTATCCGGAATGAGCAGTTCTTC. This encodes CASSIRNEQFF.

The rearrangement uses TRBV25-1 and TRBJ2-1; TRBD1 might be the D (5 bases). In germline, CDR1 is MGHDK, CDR2 SYGVNS. The CDR3 has 13 amino acids. Deletions cut 4 bases from V and 4 bases from J, with 8 bases between. The CDR3, as DNA: TGTGCCAGCAGTGGACAGCTATACAATGAGCAGTTCTTC. This codes for CASSGQLYNEQFF.

This chain connects TRBV15 to TRBJ2-2; 9 nucleotides align to TRBD1. Germline values: CDR1 LNHNV, CDR2 YYDKDF (reference sequence). J gave up 4 bases and V 4 bases, and 4 bases lay outside the gene matches. CDR3 length: 15 residues. CDR3 region: CATSILTGGTGELFF. In nucleotides, the CDR3 is TGTGCCACCAGCATCCTGACAGGGGGCACCGGGGAGCTGTTTTTT.

V and J are TRBV6-5 and TRBJ1-4; D remains ambiguous. V was cut by 0 bases and J by 0 bases, with 8 bases left in between. The CDR3 loop spans 16 amino acids. The germline CDR1 and CDR2 sequences are MNHEY and SVGAGI. The CDR3 loop is CASSYSKFATNEKLFF. In DNA, the CDR3 is TGTGCCAGCAGTTACTCAAAGTTTGCAACTAATGAAAAACTGTTTTTT.

The chain recombines TRBV4-3 with TRBJ2-7; D not resolved. Germline assignment: CDR1 LGHNA and CDR2 YSLEER. Trimming pared 0 bases from V and 3 bases from J, leaving 6 bases between. The CDR3 is made up of 13 amino acids. The CDR3 nucleotides are TGCGCCAGCAGCCAAGATCGCGGCTACGAGCAGTACTTC. Protein product: CASSQDRGYEQYF.